This TCR beta chain was observed in a study of blood T cells in healthy people across ages. Study context: About one barcoded beta molecule per two T cells was captured by template switching.

A note on this clonotype: The antigen is unknown.

CDR3 length: 13 amino acids. Germline CDR1 and CDR2: SGHDT and YYEEEE. With 4 bases removed from V and 6 bases from J, the gap between germline ends came to 10 bases. The authors ran a second PCR of about 6 to 11 cycles using a sample-barcoded 5' primer and a J-beta primer mix. TCRdb called the 5' RACE reads again in MiXCR, with one record for every CDR3 protein. This sample has over 1,500,000 distinct CDR3 sequences, with about 39% found just once. Study results and caveats: Both higher diversity and more naive CD4+ cells marked long-lived donors when set against aged donors.

This sequence joins TRBV5-6 and TRBJ1-4; no reliable D call. Source material: blood. This clonotype originated in a human donor in good health. The chain's CDR3 is CASSLRTDEKLFF. Written as DNA, the CDR3 is TGTGCCAGCAGCCTAAGGACGGATGAAAAACTGTTTTTT.